The 27 T cell receptor beta chains below were found in one sample sequenced in a study of blood T cells in healthy people across ages (dated by TCRdb to 2015 to 2017). Library construction relied on 5' RACE. A second PCR of about 6 to 11 cycles was performed with a sample-barcoded 5' primer and a J-beta primer mix. TCRdb trimmed public reads at Q25 via fastp, called clones via MiXCR and kept in-frame beta chains. For every CDR3 protein sequence, its rows merge into one entry that carries the most common genes and DNA. Within this sample are 1.8 million or so distinct CDR3 sequences, with 35% to 50% of them counted one time only. Roughly 23% of the sample belongs to the ten largest clones. Sequencing was performed on blood. The source is a human donor in good health.

This clonotype has just a few counts. V gene TRBV10-3 combines with J gene TRBJ2-1, with TRBD2 identical over 11 bases. This CDR3 spans 17 amino acids. V shed 0 bases and J 7 bases; nucleotides not matched to a gene: 8. Germline lookup yields CDR1 ENHRY and CDR2 SYGVKD. The CDR3 bases are TGTGCCATCAGTGAGTCGAAGGCTAGCGGGGGGTCGAATGAGCAGTTCTTC. It translates to CAISESKASGGSNEQFF.

This clonotype was detected ten times or more. The chain carries TRBV5-6 and TRBJ2-7; 7 bases are shared with TRBD2. V shed 2 bases and J 2 bases; nucleotides not matched to a gene: 4. Looked up from germline, CDR1 is SGHDT and CDR2 is YYEEEE. The CDR3 extends over 14 amino acids. In nucleotides, the CDR3 is TGTGCCAGCAGCTTAACCGGGACTACCTACGAGCAGTACTTC. Its translation is CASSLTGTTYEQYF.

This clonotype was counted a few times. The chain joins TRBV20-1 to TRBJ2-3; D gene ambiguous. The V end was cut by 3 bases, the J end by 6 bases, with 10 bases between. The CDR3 extends over 12 amino acids. CDR1 DFQATT and CDR2 SNEGSKA come from the germline V gene (reference sequence). The CDR3 DNA reads as TGCAGTGCTAGGAAACAAGGGGATACGCAGTATTTT. Amino acid sequence: CSARKQGDTQYF.

The chain has TRBV12-3 or TRBV12-4 and TRBJ2-7; D might be TRBD1 (6 bases). The CDR3 contains 15 residues. Trimming removed 2 bases from V and 2 bases from J, with 13 bases in between. The CDR3 DNA sequence: TGTGCCAGCAGTTTACTCCAGGGGCTCACCTACGAGCAGTACTTC. Translation: CASSLLQGLTYEQYF.

Only a few counts were recorded for this clonotype. CDR3 sequence: CASSQADATDTQYF. DNA for the CDR3: TGCGCCAGCAGCCAAGCTGATGCCACAGATACGCAGTATTTT. V and J are TRBV4-3 and TRBJ2-3; the D is unclear. The CDR3 sequence is 14 residues long. The germline V and J ends were trimmed by 1 base and 2 bases, with 7 bases remaining between them. Germline CDR1 is LGHNA and CDR2 is YSLEER.

This clonotype was seen just once. This sequence joins TRBV7-8 and TRBJ2-4; D is ambiguous. V gave up 4 bases and J gave up 6 bases, with 10 bases separating them. Germline V gene sequence: CDR1 SGHVS, CDR2 FQNEAQ. This CDR3 is 13 amino acids long. The CDR3 nucleotides are TGTGCCAGCAGCTCCCGATCGTTAAACATTCAGTACTTC. This translates into CASSSRSLNIQYF.

The chain's CDR3 is CASSLSLGLGADTQYF. The CDR3, as DNA: TGTGCCAGCAGCTTAAGTTTGGGACTAGGTGCAGATACGCAGTATTTT. The chain has TRBV7-9 and TRBJ2-3; 8 bases agree with TRBD2. Per the germline V gene, CDR1 is SEHNR and CDR2 is FQNEAQ (reference sequence). The CDR3 contains 16 residues. V gave up 2 bases and J gave up 4 bases; unmatched junction bases: 8.

This clonotype was seen a few times. The V gene is TRBV9, the J gene TRBJ1-2, with TRBD1 identical over 7 bases. The ends lost 0 bases at V and 4 bases at J; junction bases unmatched: 6. The CDR3 length is 15 residues. The V gene's germline CDR1 is SGDLS and CDR2 YYNGEE. CDR3 bases: TGTGCCAGCAGCGTAGGGGACAGACCACTCTATGGCTACACCTTC. It specifies CASSVGDRPLYGYTF.

The chain carries TRBV20-1 and TRBJ2-7; TRBD2 agrees at 7 bases. CDR1 is DFQATT and CDR2 is SNEGSKA in the germline V gene (reference sequence). The V and J ends lost 6 bases and 7 bases, in that order; junction bases with no gene match: 15. The CDR3 is made up of 14 amino acids. CDR3 region: CSARRSGGGEEQYF. The CDR3 bases are TGCAGTGCCCGGAGGTCGGGAGGAGGGGAGGAGCAGTACTTC.

The sample holds many counts of this clonotype. V gene TRBV12-3 or TRBV12-4 combines with J gene TRBJ2-1, with D uncertain. This CDR3 comprises 13 residues. The V gene lost 6 bases and the J gene lost 6 bases, with 12 bases spanning the gap. CDR3 in amino acids: CASSPVASNEQFF. The CDR3 nucleotides read TGTGCCAGCAGCCCCGTCGCTAGCAATGAGCAGTTCTTC.

This clonotype was observed a handful of times. The chain has TRBV4-3 and TRBJ1-1; unclear D gene. The CDR3 totals 13 residues. The V gene lost 5 bases and the J gene lost 2 bases, with 9 bases spanning the gap. Per germline, CDR1 LGHNA and CDR2 YSLEER. This CDR3 reads CASSSQYNTEAFF. For the CDR3, the DNA is TGCGCCAGCAGCAGCCAGTATAACACTGAAGCTTTCTTT.

The genes are TRBV6-5 and TRBJ1-1; perhaps TRBD1 as D (6 bases). Germline lookup yields CDR1 MNHEY and CDR2 SVGAGI. V was pared by 4 bases and J by 4 bases, with 16 bases between. The CDR3 is 15 residues long. This chain's CDR3 is CASSLQGPRSTEAFF. The CDR3 DNA reads as TGTGCCAGCAGTTTACAGGGCCCTCGGTCCACTGAAGCTTTCTTT.

The table lists this clonotype with a few counts. The junction and the germline gene differ at one end; a read error may be behind it. The chain combines TRBV20-1 with TRBJ2-6; weak D call: TRBD1 (5 bases). The CDR3 has 14 amino acids. CDR1 is DFQATT, CDR2 SNEGSKA, per germline (reference sequence). This CDR3 reads CSARTYSGADVLTF. CDR3 sequence (DNA): TGCAGTGCTAGGACGTACTCTGGGGCCGACGTCCTGACTTTC.

This clonotype has just a few counts. V is TRBV28 and J is TRBJ2-7, with no clear D. V was clipped by 1 base and J by 2 bases, with 9 bases between them. The CDR3 has 14 amino acids. Germline CDR1 and CDR2: MDHEN and SYDVKM. The CDR3 loop is CASSLYVETYEQYF. The CDR3 nucleotides read TGTGCCAGCAGTTTATATGTGGAAACCTACGAGCAGTACTTC. Full variable domain (missing parts from reference TRBV28 and TRBJ2-7): DVKVTQSSRYLVKRTGEKVFLECVQDMDHENMFWYRQDPGLGLRLIYFSYDVKMKEKGDIPEGYSVSREKKERFSLILESASTNQTSMYLCASSLYVETYEQYFGPGTRLTVT.

The chain employs TRBV12-3 or TRBV12-4 and TRBJ1-2; no clear D gene. The CDR3 extends over 11 amino acids. The V end was cut by 7 bases, the J end by 0 bases, with 3 bases between. CDR3 DNA sequence: TGTGCCAGCATGACTAACTATGGCTACACCTTC. This codes for CASMTNYGYTF.

The chain employs TRBV5-1 and TRBJ2-7, with 9 bases lining up with TRBD2. The ends lost 2 bases at V and 2 bases at J; junction bases unmatched: 11. The germline V gene encodes CDR1 SGHRS and CDR2 YFSETQ. The CDR3 contains 17 residues. The DNA of the CDR3 is TGCGCCAGCAGCTTTCGGACTAGCGACACGGGTACCTACGAGCAGTACTTC. Translation gives CASSFRTSDTGTYEQYF.

The J gene is TRBJ2-3, the V gene TRBV12-3 or TRBV12-4, with TRBD1 matching 10 bases. CDR3 length: 18 residues. The trim removed 6 bases at V and 2 bases at J, leaving 14 bases unmatched. The CDR3 spells CASSGDRGHDQYTDTQYF. CDR3 DNA: TGTGCCAGCAGCGGGGACAGGGGTCACGACCAGTACACAGATACGCAGTATTTT.

V usage is TRBV7-8 and J usage is TRBJ2-5; D might be TRBD1 or TRBD2, each matching 5 bases. Trimming removed 2 bases from V and 11 bases from J, with 21 bases in between. The germline V gene encodes CDR1 SGHVS and CDR2 FQNEAQ. CDR3 size: 15 residues. The CDR3 sequence is CASSLRDGRAAEQYF. The DNA for the CDR3 is TGTGCCAGCAGCTTAAGGGACGGACGGGCGGCGGAGCAGTACTTC.

This clonotype was seen a few times. J is TRBJ2-5 and V is TRBV3-1; 8 nucleotides align to TRBD1. Losses at the gene ends were 3 bases for V and 4 bases for J; bases not matched to a gene: 10. Germline assignment: CDR1 LGHDT and CDR2 YNNKEL (reference sequence). The CDR3 has 16 amino acids. The CDR3: CASSQTWTGFLETQYF. CDR3 in DNA: TGTGCCAGCAGCCAGACCTGGACAGGGTTTTTAGAGACCCAGTACTTC.

V and J are TRBV19 and TRBJ1-1, with D possibly being TRBD1 (6 bases). V was clipped by 6 bases and J by 5 bases, with 19 bases between them. The CDR3 sequence is 15 residues long. CDR1 is LNHDA, CDR2 SQIVND, per germline (reference sequence). The CDR3: CASRPNRDRRTEAFF. The CDR3 bases are TGTGCCAGTAGACCAAACAGGGACCGGCGGACTGAAGCTTTCTTT. Full variable domain (remainder filled in from reference TRBV19 and TRBJ1-1): DGGITQSPKYLFRKEGQNVTLSCEQNLNHDAMYWYRQDPGQGLRLIYYSQIVNDFQKGDIAEGYSVSREKKESFPLTVTSAQKNPTAFYLCASRPNRDRRTEAFFGQGTRLTVV.

In this sample, this clonotype turned up a few times. The CDR3 reads CASSSTRYDTQYF. In DNA form, the CDR3 reads TGTGCCAGCAGCTCCACACGGTACGATACGCAGTATTTT. The rearrangement links TRBV7-3 to TRBJ2-3; D is unresolved. V was trimmed by 4 bases and J by 6 bases, leaving 11 bases between them. The CDR3 is made up of 13 amino acids. Germline CDR1 SGHTA, CDR2 FQGTGA.

This clonotype occurred many times. The rearrangement uses TRBV7-2 and TRBJ1-2; TRBD1 matches 8 bases. The ends lost 0 bases at V and 3 bases at J; junction bases unmatched: 3. Germline CDR1 reads SGHTA; CDR2 reads FQGNSA. CDR3 size: 15 residues. The CDR3 is CASSLAATGDYGYTF. The CDR3 nucleotides are TGTGCCAGCAGCTTAGCCGCGACAGGGGACTATGGCTACACCTTC.

This clonotype was found a few times. The rearrangement links TRBV6-1 to TRBJ2-5, with D perhaps being TRBD1 or TRBD2 (5 bases each). CDR1 is MNHNS and CDR2 is SASEGT in the germline V gene. V gave up 10 bases and J gave up 3 bases, with 18 bases separating them. The length of the CDR3 is 14 residues. CDR3 sequence (DNA): TGTGCCATACAGCCGAAGGGGCGGGAAGAGACCCAGTACTTC. Translation: CAIQPKGREETQYF.

As regards this clonotype: A much larger clone is a single base away; this may be a read error. The rearrangement joins TRBV2 to TRBJ1-4, with TRBD1 identical over 8 bases. This CDR3 region has 12 residues. Germline V CDR1 and CDR2: SNHLY, FYNNEI. This CDR3 is CASQGAGEELFF. The CDR3 nucleotides are TGTGCCAGTCAGGGGGCGGGTGAAGAACTGTTTTTT.

About this clonotype: This sequence may be a read error, since a much larger clone differs from it by one base. J is TRBJ1-1 and V is TRBV2, with D possibly being TRBD1 (5 bases). The CDR3 length is 12 residues. The V gene's germline CDR1 is SNHLY and CDR2 FYNNEI. The V end lost 6 bases, the J end lost 3 bases, and 8 bases lay between the germline ends. This CDR3 reads CASRRGDTEAFF. The CDR3 coding sequence is TGTGCCAGCAGGCGGGGGGACACTGAAGCTTTCTTT.

The chain has TRBV12-5 and TRBJ1-2; weak D call: TRBD1 (6 bases). The germline gives CDR1 LGHNT, CDR2 FRNRAP. CDR3 length equals 15 residues. Deletions cut 8 bases from V and 4 bases from J, with 20 bases between. In DNA, the CDR3 is TGTGCTAGTAGCTTGATGGAGGGGGGCGCCTATGGCTACACCTTC. Amino acid sequence: CASSLMEGGAYGYTF.

This clonotype has only a few counts. V gene TRBV9 combines with J gene TRBJ2-1; D is perhaps TRBD2 (5 bases). The V end was cut by 4 bases, the J end by 7 bases, with 24 bases between. Germline values: CDR1 SGDLS, CDR2 YYNGEE. CDR3 length equals 17 residues. The CDR3 spells CASSPQDRGNMRNEQFF. In nucleotides, the CDR3 is TGTGCCAGCAGCCCCCAAGACCGGGGTAATATGAGGAATGAGCAGTTCTTC.